This passage covers 25 T cell receptor beta chains from one sample sequenced in a study of blood T cells in healthy people across ages. Using a J-beta primer mix together with a sample-barcoded 5' primer, a second PCR was run for roughly 6 to 12 cycles. MiXCR, run by TCRdb on the 5' RACE reads, gives a single entry per CDR3 protein. The table includes about 640,000 distinct CDR3 sequences, about 53% detected once. Sequencing input: blood. Every receptor here comes from a man between 60 and 70 years old in good health.

V and J are TRBV6-5 and TRBJ2-6, with D tentatively TRBD2 (5 bases). Trimming removed 8 bases from V and 1 base from J, with 15 bases in between. The CDR3 contains 16 residues. Per germline, CDR1 MNHEY and CDR2 SVGAGI. The CDR3 region is CASREGLRSGANVLTF. In DNA, the CDR3 is TGTGCCAGCCGCGAGGGTTTACGTTCTGGGGCCAACGTCCTGACTTTC.

V is TRBV7-9 and J is TRBJ2-3; TRBD1 is a possible D gene (5 bases). The length of the CDR3 is 16 residues. The germline V gene encodes CDR1 SEHNR and CDR2 FQNEAQ (reference sequence). Deletions cut 1 base from V and 6 bases from J, with 17 bases between. The CDR3 loop reads CASSLDSRVKGDTQYF. In DNA, the CDR3 is TGTGCCAGCAGCTTAGACAGCAGGGTGAAGGGGGATACGCAGTATTTT.

J is TRBJ1-6 and V is TRBV7-8; no clear D. Deletions cut 2 bases from V and 5 bases from J, with 10 bases between. This CDR3 contains 15 residues. CDR1 and CDR2 from the germline V gene are SGHVS and FQNEAQ. The DNA of the CDR3 is TGTGCCAGCAGCTTACGGGAGGTGGATAATTCACCCCTCCACTTT. This translates into CASSLREVDNSPLHF.

This chain links TRBV10-3 with TRBJ2-5, with 10 bases aligning to TRBD2. The CDR3 has 15 residues. V dropped 2 bases and J dropped 5; count of bases not matched to a gene: 5. Looked up from germline, CDR1 is ENHRY and CDR2 is SYGVKD. The CDR3 region has the DNA TGTGCCATCAGTGAGGGTCTAGCGGGGGCTGAGACCCAGTACTTC. Translation gives CAISEGLAGAETQYF.

The CDR3 bases are TGTGCCAGCACAAATCAGGGGGCAAGCGACGAGCAGTACTTC. Residues: CASTNQGASDEQYF. The chain recombines TRBV28 with TRBJ2-5, with TRBD1 identical over 8 bases. Judging by the DNA end, TRBJ2-7 fits better; the J call may be wrong. The CDR3 spans 14 residues. Germline loops: CDR1 MDHEN, CDR2 SYDVKM.

This clonotype was picked up one time. This chain joins TRBV12-3 or TRBV12-4 and TRBJ2-2; 10 bases agree with TRBD1. CDR3 length: 13 amino acids. The V segment lost 7 bases and the J segment 7 bases; nucleotides outside the gene matches: 3. Written as DNA, the CDR3 is TGTGCCAGCACCTGGACAGGGGGCGGGGAGCTGTTTTTT. It encodes CASTWTGGGELFF.

This clonotype was counted a few times. The V and J genes are TRBV6-6 and TRBJ1-2, with D possibly being TRBD1 (5 bases). The V gene's germline CDR1 is MNHNY and CDR2 SVGAGI (reference sequence). The CDR3 totals 15 residues. With 2 bases removed from V and 7 bases from J, the gap between germline ends came to 17 bases. The CDR3 loop reads CASSYTITGPSGYTF. CDR3 in DNA: TGTGCCAGCAGTTACACTATCACAGGACCGAGTGGCTACACCTTC.

In this sample, this clonotype turned up a few times. This chain joins TRBV24-1 and TRBJ1-2; D not resolved. Per germline, CDR1 KGHDR and CDR2 SFDVKD. The CDR3 consists of 13 residues. The ends were cut back, 4 bases at V and 2 bases at J, with 7 bases in the middle. This CDR3 is CATSEYSNYGYTF. The CDR3 DNA is TGTGCCACCAGTGAATACAGCAACTATGGCTACACCTTC.

The chain recombines TRBV15 with TRBJ2-1; a possible D gene is TRBD2 (6 bases). CDR3 length: 16 amino acids. The V gene lost 3 bases and the J gene lost 0 bases, with 12 bases spanning the gap. Germline V gene lookup returns CDR1 LNHNV and CDR2 YYDKDF (reference sequence). The CDR3 bases are TGTGCCACCAGCAGGTGTGGCGGGGACTCCTACAATGAGCAGTTCTTC. It yields the protein CATSRCGGDSYNEQFF.

The V and J genes are TRBV20-1 and TRBJ2-7, with 8 nucleotides matching TRBD1. Germline V lookup: CDR1 DFQATT, CDR2 SNEGSKA (reference sequence). The CDR3 length is 13 residues. CDR3 coding DNA: TGCAGGGCAGGGGGCGCGGGGTCCTACGAGCAGTACTTC. Amino acids: CRAGGAGSYEQYF.

The V call is TRBV7-9, the J call TRBJ1-4; maybe TRBD1 (6 bases). CDR3 size: 15 residues. Germline CDR1 SEHNR, CDR2 FQNEAQ (reference sequence). V lost 4 bases and J lost 8, with 17 bases in between. The CDR3 DNA reads TGTGCCAGCAGCTCCGGGACACCCGGGAGCGAAAAACTGTTTTTT. It codes for CASSSGTPGSEKLFF.

The chain combines TRBV6-1 with TRBJ2-6; 10 bases map to TRBD1. The length of the CDR3 is 19 residues. The junction had 12 bases not matched to a gene; V was cut back by 5 bases and J by 2 bases. Germline CDR1 reads MNHNS; CDR2 reads SASEGT. The CDR3, as DNA: TGTGCCAGCAGTCAGACGACAGGGGGCGCGTTTACTGGGGCCAACGTCCTGACTTTC. Translation: CASSQTTGGAFTGANVLTF.

A note on this clonotype: The CDR3 carries no conserved terminal phenylalanine or tryptophan, so it likely arises from a read error. Because the CDR3's place on the DNA is in doubt, the DNA is left out and the CDR3 is given as listed by TCRdb. The chain couples TRBV29-1 to TRBJ2-5; the table's D call, TRBD1, has no DNA check behind it. Germline CDR1 SQVTM, CDR2 ANQGSEA. The CDR3 totals 15 residues, both ends included. The CDR3 protein is CSLGIELNWGYTFGS.

A remark on this clonotype: One junction end disagrees with the germline gene, perhaps due to a read error. The rearrangement uses TRBV6-1 and TRBJ2-5, with TRBD2 matching over 8 bases. The CDR3 consists of 14 residues. Germline assignment: CDR1 MNHNS and CDR2 SASEGT. CDR3 sequence reads: CASSGGGSQETLYF. The DNA for the CDR3 is TGTGCCAGCAGTGGCGGGGGGTCGCAAGAGACCCTGTACTTC.

In regard to this clonotype: Its ends do not fully match the called genes, so a read error is possible. V usage is TRBV29-1 and J usage is TRBJ2-5, with a possible D match to TRBD2 (7 bases). CDR1 and CDR2 from the germline V gene are SQVTM and ANQGSEA. There are 12 residues in the CDR3. The CDR3 region is CSFERGGKTQYF. The CDR3 DNA reads TGCAGCTTTGAGAGGGGGGGGAAGACCCAGTACTTC.

The chain links TRBV4-1 to TRBJ2-1; TRBD2 is a possible D gene (5 bases). This CDR3 is built from 13 residues. Germline loops: CDR1 MGHRA, CDR2 YSYEKL. V lost 4 bases and J lost 9, with 13 bases in between. CDR3: CASSPQHGVEQFF. CDR3 DNA: TGCGCCAGCAGCCCCCAACACGGGGTTGAGCAGTTCTTC.

The rearrangement joins TRBV18 to TRBJ1-4; maybe TRBD1 (6 bases). Germline V gene data show CDR1 as KGHSH and CDR2 as LQKENI. The CDR3 spans 14 residues. The V and J ends lost 2 bases and 8 bases respectively, with 12 bases between them. CDR3 residues: CASSPGGASEKLFF. The CDR3 DNA reads as TGTGCCAGCTCACCAGGGGGGGCTTCGGAAAAACTGTTTTTT. The whole variable domain, remainder taken from reference TRBV18 and TRBJ1-4, is NAGVMQNPRHLVRRRGQEARLRCSPMKGHSHVYWYRQLPEEGLKFMVYLQKENIIDESGMPKERFSAEFPKEGPSILRIQQVVRGDSAAYFCASSPGGASEKLFFGSGTQLSVL.

V usage is TRBV5-1 and J usage is TRBJ2-5, with D tentatively TRBD2 (5 bases). V shed 3 bases and J shed 5 bases, with 17 bases lying between them. CDR1 and CDR2 from the germline V gene are SGHRS and YFSETQ. The CDR3 sequence is 15 residues long. The CDR3 sequence: CASSSGSDRGETQYF. Here the CDR3 DNA reads TGCGCCAGCAGCTCCGGGTCGGATAGAGGGGAGACCCAGTACTTC.

V usage is TRBV28 and J usage is TRBJ1-4; tentatively, D is TRBD1 (6 bases). This CDR3 is 15 amino acids long. Germline V gene sequence: CDR1 MDHEN, CDR2 SYDVKM. The V end was cut by 2 bases, the J end by 5 bases, with 12 bases between. The CDR3 protein is CASSLRGGANEKLFF. CDR3 sequence (DNA): TGTGCCAGCAGTTTAAGAGGGGGGGCAAATGAAAAACTGTTTTTT.

The rearrangement joins TRBV28 to TRBJ2-1, with D perhaps matching TRBD1 (6 bases). Between the trimmed V and J ends, which lost 3 bases and 8 bases, there was a span of 11 bases. The germline gives CDR1 MDHEN, CDR2 SYDVKM. This CDR3 is built from 13 residues. The chain's CDR3 is CASSLQGRDEQFF. The CDR3 bases are TGTGCCAGCAGTTTGCAGGGGCGGGATGAGCAGTTCTTC. The full variable domain, completed using reference TRBV28 and TRBJ2-1, is DVKVTQSSRYLVKRTGEKVFLECVQDMDHENMFWYRQDPGLGLRLIYFSYDVKMKEKGDIPEGYSVSREKKERFSLILESASTNQTSMYLCASSLQGRDEQFFGPGTRLTVL.

CDR3 sequence (DNA): TGTGCCACCCAAAACGGGGGCGGGTATGGCTACACCTTC. Translating it yields CATQNGGGYGYTF. The rearrangement links TRBV28 to TRBJ1-2, with D possibly TRBD1 on 6 matching bases. The CDR3 has 13 amino acids. Trimming stripped 10 bases from V and 5 bases from J, with 17 bases between. The germline V gene encodes CDR1 MDHEN and CDR2 SYDVKM.

V and J are TRBV20-1 and TRBJ2-1; 12 bases are a match to TRBD2. The CDR3 runs 15 residues. Losses at the gene ends were 6 bases for V and 10 bases for J; bases not matched to a gene: 13. The germline V gene has CDR1 DFQATT and CDR2 SNEGSKA (reference sequence). The CDR3 DNA follows: TGCAGTGCCCGGAGGCTAGCGGGGGGGACAATAGAGCAGTTCTTC. As protein: CSARRLAGGTIEQFF.

This rearrangement joins TRBV11-2 to TRBJ2-1; D is undetermined. Trimming pared 0 bases from V and 7 bases from J, leaving 13 bases between. CDR1 and CDR2 (germline): SGHAT, FQNNGV. The CDR3 has 15 residues. CDR3 residues: CASSLDGPVRNEQFF. In nucleotides, the CDR3 is TGTGCCAGCAGCTTAGATGGGCCCGTTAGGAATGAGCAGTTCTTC.

This clonotype has only a few counts. The rearrangement links TRBV5-1 to TRBJ2-3; TRBD2 matches 11 bases. V lost 3 bases, J lost 0 bases, and 12 bases stayed unmatched. The CDR3 spans 19 residues. CDR1 is SGHRS and CDR2 is YFSETQ in the germline V gene. The CDR3 DNA reads TGCGCCAGCAGCTCACCTCCGACTAGCGGGGATCTTAGCACAGATACGCAGTATTTT. As protein: CASSSPPTSGDLSTDTQYF.

This clonotype was seen only a few times. The chain has TRBV29-1 and TRBJ2-5; D not certain. Looked up from germline, CDR1 is SQVTM and CDR2 is ANQGSEA. The CDR3 spans 14 residues. Trimming left V 2 bases short and J 2 bases short, with 12 bases between. CDR3 sequence reads: CSVELVTIQETQYF. The CDR3 nucleotides read TGCAGCGTTGAATTGGTCACAATTCAAGAGACCCAGTACTTC.